The 16 T cell receptor beta chains reported below all come from one sample, sequenced in a study of identifying expanded T cells in peripheral blood. Generated by immunoSEQ multiplex PCR, the TCRdb table keeps only in-frame clones and is missing some. Of about 130,000 clones listed, around 88% are singletons. Sequencing was performed on blood. The receptors were sampled from a person between 18 and 75 years old in good health.

This rearrangement joins TRBV16 to TRBJ2-1; 7 positions match TRBD2. The CDR3 runs 13 residues. V lost 2 bases, J lost 9 bases, and 4 bases stayed unmatched. Germline V CDR1 and CDR2: KGHSY, FQNENV. The CDR3 loop reads CASSQGREVEQFF. Here the CDR3 DNA reads TGTGCCAGCAGCCAAGGCCGGGAGGTTGAGCAGTTCTTC.

The genes are TRBV7-2 and TRBJ2-3; 15 positions match TRBD2. CDR3 length: 16 amino acids. V was pared by 3 bases and J by 3 bases, with 1 base of the junction left unmatched. Per the germline V gene, CDR1 is SGHTA and CDR2 is FQGNSA. CDR3 protein: CASSFGTSGGTDTQYF. The CDR3 nucleotides are TGTGCCAGCAGCTTCGGGACTAGCGGGGGGACAGATACGCAGTATTTT. Full variable domain (remainder filled in from reference TRBV7-2 and TRBJ2-3): GAGVSQSPSNKVTEKGKDVELRCDPISGHTALYWYRQSLGQGLEFLIYFQGNSAPDKSGLPSDRFSAERTGGSVSTLTIQRTQQEDSAVYLCASSFGTSGGTDTQYFGPGTRLTVL.

This clone came up a few times. The V call is TRBV29-1, the J call TRBJ1-2; D is ambiguous. This CDR3 spans 13 amino acids. Trimming cost V 6 bases and J 0 bases, with 11 bases left between them. Germline V gene sequence: CDR1 SQVTM, CDR2 ANQGSEA. The CDR3 protein is CSVETFSNYGYTF. CDR3 in DNA: TGCAGCGTCGAGACATTCTCTAACTATGGCTACACCTTC.

The chain links TRBV19 to TRBJ2-3; 13 bases fit TRBD2. CDR3 size: 15 residues. V shed 7 bases, J shed 3 bases, and the junction held 4 bases outside the gene matches. Germline CDR1 is LNHDA and CDR2 is SQIVND (reference sequence). The chain's CDR3 is CASTLAGGPTDTQYF. CDR3 sequence (DNA): TGTGCCAGTACACTAGCGGGAGGGCCAACAGATACGCAGTATTTT.

The CDR3 here is CASSATSGGPLNNEQFF. For the CDR3, the DNA is TGTGCCAGCAGCGCGACTAGCGGGGGGCCCCTGAACAATGAGCAGTTCTTC. V usage is TRBV14 and J usage is TRBJ2-1, with 13 bases aligning to TRBD2. CDR1 SGHDN and CDR2 FVKESK come from the germline V gene. Trimming at V came to 5 bases and at J to 5 bases, leaving 9 bases not matched to a gene. The CDR3 covers 17 residues.

A word on this clone: This specimen includes other DNA sequences encoding the same CDR3. The chain carries TRBV7-9 and TRBJ2-7; possible D gene TRBD1, 5 bases. The germline CDR1 and CDR2 sequences are SEHNR and FQNEAQ (reference sequence). V lost 5 bases and J lost 4, with 6 bases in between. The CDR3 length is 11 residues. The CDR3 sequence: CASSPGYEQYF. In DNA, the CDR3 is TGTGCCAGCAGCCCAGGGTACGAGCAGTACTTC.

The gene calls are TRBV28 and TRBJ2-3, with D tentatively TRBD1 (6 bases). The germline V gene encodes CDR1 MDHEN and CDR2 SYDVKM. Trimming left V 8 bases short and J 1 base short, with 10 bases between. This CDR3 spans 13 amino acids. CDR3 bases: TGTGCCAGCTTGGCAGGGGGCACAGATACGCAGTATTTT. It encodes CASLAGGTDTQYF.

The V and J genes are TRBV6-1 and TRBJ1-1; D is uncertain. Trimming pared 1 base from V and 1 base from J, leaving 10 bases between. CDR1 is MNHNS, CDR2 SASEGT, per germline. The CDR3 is 15 residues long. For the CDR3, the DNA is TGTGCCAGCAGTGAAGTATTGGCCGCGAACACTGAAGCTTTCTTT. Protein: CASSEVLAANTEAFF.

CDR3 sequence reads: CASDRAENTGELFF. The CDR3 bases are TGTGCCAGCGATCGAGCGGAAAACACCGGGGAGCTGTTTTTT. This chain links TRBV11-1 with TRBJ2-2; D may be TRBD2 (5 bases). The CDR3 is 14 amino acids. V lost 8 bases and J lost 2, with 12 bases in between. Germline loops: CDR1 SGHAT, CDR2 FQDESV (reference sequence).

The V call is TRBV6-5, the J call TRBJ2-7; the match to TRBD2 covers 7 bases. V shed 6 bases, J shed 0 bases, and the junction held 5 bases outside the gene matches. Germline V CDR1 and CDR2: MNHEY, SVGAGI. CDR3 length equals 14 residues. The CDR3: CASSIAGISYEQYF. The DNA for the CDR3 is TGTGCCAGCAGCATAGCGGGCATCTCCTACGAGCAGTACTTC.

The rearrangement uses TRBV7-8 and TRBJ2-7; the match to TRBD2 covers 9 bases. V was pared by 4 bases and J by 2 bases, with 6 bases of the junction left unmatched. Per germline, CDR1 SGHVS and CDR2 FQNEAQ. The CDR3 runs 15 residues. Here the CDR3 DNA reads TGTGCCAGCAGCTCCCTAGCGGGAAGAGCCTACGAGCAGTACTTC. Encoded protein: CASSSLAGRAYEQYF.

For the CDR3, the DNA is TGTGCAAGTCGCTTAGATGCCAGGGGCCCTAGCAATCAGCCCCAGCATTTT. Translated, it gives CASRLDARGPSNQPQHF. The rearrangement uses TRBV12-2 and TRBJ1-5; the D call TRBD1 from the table was never checked on the DNA. TRBV12-2 is a recognized pseudogene. This CDR3 comprises 17 residues.

This chain joins TRBV11-2 and TRBJ1-3; D is possibly TRBD1 (6 bases). Per the germline V gene, CDR1 is SGHAT and CDR2 is FQNNGV. Trimming pared 5 bases from V and 4 bases from J, leaving 15 bases between. This CDR3 spans 15 amino acids. The CDR3 DNA sequence: TGTGCCAGCAGCCTATTCGGACAGTTCGGAAACACCATATATTTT. Translating gives CASSLFGQFGNTIYF.

The rearrangement joins TRBV15 to TRBJ2-1; TRBD1 matches 8 bases. V was pared by 0 bases and J by 4 bases, with 5 bases of the junction left unmatched. The CDR3 is made up of 16 amino acids. CDR1 and CDR2 from the germline V gene are LNHNV and YYDKDF (reference sequence). This chain's CDR3 is CATSRDDQGAYNEQFF. CDR3 sequence (DNA): TGTGCCACCAGCAGAGATGATCAGGGGGCGTACAATGAGCAGTTCTTC.

The chain's CDR3 is CASSQTGHEQYF. The CDR3 bases are TGCGCCAGCAGCCAGACAGGGCACGAGCAGTACTTC. The chain combines TRBV4-1 with TRBJ2-7; 7 nucleotides line up with TRBD1. Germline trimming cut 3 bases from V and 5 bases from J; bases unmatched to any gene: 1. The CDR3 consists of 12 residues. The germline V gene encodes CDR1 MGHRA and CDR2 YSYEKL.

The chain employs TRBV5-1 and TRBJ2-7; D is tentatively TRBD1 or TRBD2 (5 bases each). The V end lost 4 bases, the J end lost 3 bases, and 32 bases lay between the germline ends. This CDR3 has 20 residues. Germline CDR1 reads SGHRS; CDR2 reads YFSETQ. CDR3 amino acids: CASSDLAASPTLGDYYEQYF. CDR3 DNA: TGCGCCAGCAGCGATTTGGCGGCCTCTCCGACTCTGGGGGATTACTACGAGCAGTACTTC.